Shown below are 21 T cell receptor beta chains from a single sample sequenced in a study of siplizumab effects on memory and regulatory T cells. Measured with immunoSEQ multiplex PCR; TCRdb has only the in-frame clones, and not every one. This sample has tens of thousands of clones; around 90% occur once, and the top ten carry 1.5% to 2%. Sequencing input: Tregs sorted from blood. Every receptor here comes from a human donor in good health.

The chain combines TRBV4-3 with TRBJ1-2; D gene uncertain. The CDR3 extends over 13 amino acids. Germline V gene lookup returns CDR1 LGHNA and CDR2 YSLEER. The V end was cut by 1 base, the J end by 2 bases, with 5 bases between. The CDR3 DNA follows: TGCGCCAGCAGCCAAGGCAGAAACTATGGCTACACCTTC. Protein product: CASSQGRNYGYTF.

The rearrangement joins TRBV9 to TRBJ2-3; 7 nucleotides agree with TRBD2. The CDR3 contains 14 residues. V shed 4 bases and J 2 bases; nucleotides not matched to a gene: 4. Germline CDR1 reads SGDLS; CDR2 reads YYNGEE. The CDR3 DNA sequence: TGTGCCAGCAGCCCGGGAGGAGCCACAGATACGCAGTATTTT. Translation gives CASSPGGATDTQYF.

This clone was detected only once. The chain couples TRBV5-1 to TRBJ2-3; D is uncertain. Trimming shortened V by 1 base and J by 2 bases, and 2 bases separated the two germline ends. Germline V lookup: CDR1 SGHRS, CDR2 YFSETQ. The length of the CDR3 is 12 residues. The CDR3, as DNA: TGCGCCAGCAGCTTGTCCACAGATACGCAGTATTTT. Amino acids: CASSLSTDTQYF.

CDR3 region: CASSFLGLAQETQYF. In nucleotides, the CDR3 is TGCGCCAGCAGCTTTTTGGGACTAGCCCAAGAGACCCAGTACTTC. The chain employs TRBV5-1 and TRBJ2-5; TRBD2 matches 9 bases. Germline V lookup: CDR1 SGHRS, CDR2 YFSETQ. The ends lost 2 bases at V and 1 base at J; junction bases unmatched: 3. The CDR3 is 15 residues long.

The chain couples TRBV19 to TRBJ1-5; 7 bases are a match to TRBD1. The CDR3 is made up of 14 amino acids. CDR1 is LNHDA, CDR2 SQIVND, per germline (reference sequence). After removal of 7 bases from V and 0 bases from J, the junction contained 3 bases not matched to a gene. CDR3 nucleotides: TGTGCCAGTAACCAGGGGGTTAGCAATCAGCCCCAGCATTTT. Encoded protein: CASNQGVSNQPQHF. Supplemented by reference TRBV19 and TRBJ1-5, the full variable domain reads DGGITQSPKYLFRKEGQNVTLSCEQNLNHDAMYWYRQDPGQGLRLIYYSQIVNDFQKGDIAEGYSVSREKKESFPLTVTSAQKNPTAFYLCASNQGVSNQPQHFGDGTRLSIL.

This chain connects TRBV6-5 to TRBJ2-5; TRBD1 might be the D (6 bases). V was clipped by 6 bases and J by 5 bases, with 13 bases between them. Germline V CDR1 and CDR2: MNHEY, SVGAGI. The CDR3 has 13 residues. CDR3 region: CASRKTGSETQYF. In nucleotides, the CDR3 is TGTGCCAGCAGGAAGACAGGATCCGAGACCCAGTACTTC.

V and J are TRBV28 and TRBJ1-1; 7 bases agree with TRBD1. The ends lost 5 bases at V and 5 bases at J; junction bases unmatched: 11. The CDR3 totals 15 residues. The germline CDR1 and CDR2 sequences are MDHEN and SYDVKM. The CDR3: CASSPGGQPRTEAFF. The CDR3 DNA reads TGTGCCAGCAGTCCTGGGGGACAGCCCAGGACTGAAGCTTTCTTT.

The V gene is TRBV4-1, the J gene TRBJ2-1; 10 bases fit TRBD1. V trimming: 3 bases; J trimming: 3 bases; junction bases outside the gene matches: 5. The CDR3 sequence is 16 residues long. CDR1 is MGHRA and CDR2 is YSYEKL in the germline V gene. The CDR3: CASSQTTGGGYNEQFF. CDR3 bases: TGCGCCAGCAGCCAGACGACAGGGGGCGGCTACAATGAGCAGTTCTTC.

The chain joins TRBV30 to TRBJ2-3; TRBD2 is a possible D gene (6 bases). CDR3 size: 15 residues. Germline values: CDR1 GTSNPN, CDR2 SVGIG (reference sequence). V was trimmed by 0 bases and J by 1 base, leaving 11 bases between them. Here the CDR3 DNA reads TGTGCCTGGAGTGTACCCCAGCGGGGCACAGATACGCAGTATTTT. It yields the protein CAWSVPQRGTDTQYF.

This clone showed up just once. This chain connects TRBV14 to TRBJ2-5; D possibly corresponds to TRBD1 (6 bases). V lost 3 bases, J lost 1 base, and 12 bases lay in between. Germline lookup yields CDR1 SGHDN and CDR2 FVKESK. The CDR3 totals 15 residues. The CDR3 loop reads CASSQGRGFQETQYF. The CDR3 region has the DNA TGTGCCAGCAGCCAGGGCAGGGGCTTCCAAGAGACCCAGTACTTC. The full variable domain, rest sourced from reference TRBV14 and TRBJ2-5, is EAGVTQFPSHSVIEKGQTVTLRCDPISGHDNLYWYRRVMGKEIKFLLHFVKESKQDESGMPNNRFLAERTGGTYSTLKVQPAELEDSGVYFCASSQGRGFQETQYFGPGTRLLVL.

The chain is built from TRBV28 and TRBJ2-7; D gene uncertain. The V end lost 6 bases, the J end lost 7 bases, and 10 bases lay between the germline ends. CDR1 is MDHEN and CDR2 is SYDVKM in the germline V gene. The CDR3 covers 11 residues. The CDR3 spells CASSLQYEQYF. CDR3 coding DNA: TGTGCCAGCAGCCTCCAATATGAGCAGTACTTC.

The chain recombines TRBV9 with TRBJ2-7, with 8 bases fitting TRBD1. V was pared by 6 bases and J by 2 bases, with 13 bases of the junction left unmatched. CDR1 and CDR2 from the germline V gene are SGDLS and YYNGEE. The CDR3 is 16 residues long. The CDR3 loop reads CASNLRAGGNAYEQYF. In DNA, the CDR3 is TGTGCCAGCAACCTTAGGGCAGGGGGCAACGCCTACGAGCAGTACTTC.

The chain has TRBV29-1 and TRBJ2-7; 11 bases agree with TRBD1. Unmatched junction bases numbered 8, after V lost 6 bases and J lost 7 bases. Germline V gene sequence: CDR1 SQVTM, CDR2 ANQGSEA. This CDR3 comprises 13 residues. DNA of the CDR3: TGCAGCGTCGCGGACAGGGGGCAAGGAGAGCAGTACTTC. Amino acid sequence: CSVADRGQGEQYF.

The chain recombines TRBV30 with TRBJ1-3; 9 bases are shared with TRBD1. The CDR3 is 15 amino acids. V trimming: 2 bases; J trimming: 4 bases; junction bases outside the gene matches: 6. Per the germline V gene, CDR1 is GTSNPN and CDR2 is SVGIG (reference sequence). The CDR3 DNA is TGTGCCTGGAGTCTCGGGACAGGGTTCGGAAACACCATATATTTT. Protein sequence: CAWSLGTGFGNTIYF.

The rearrangement links TRBV27 to TRBJ2-3; D not resolved. With 2 bases removed from V and 3 bases from J, the gap between germline ends came to 6 bases. CDR1 MNHEY and CDR2 SMNVEV come from the germline V gene (reference sequence). This CDR3 is built from 13 residues. CDR3 DNA: TGTGCCAGCAGTTTAGATAGAACAGATACGCAGTATTTT. Translated: CASSLDRTDTQYF.

V gene TRBV5-6 combines with J gene TRBJ2-7; D is unclear. CDR1 is SGHDT, CDR2 YYEEEE, per germline. CDR3 length: 12 amino acids. The V end was cut by 0 bases, the J end by 2 bases, with 3 bases between. The CDR3 DNA follows: TGTGCCAGCAGCTTGGGGACCTACGAGCAGTACTTC. It translates to CASSLGTYEQYF.

This sequence joins TRBV5-5 and TRBJ2-7; TRBD1 aligns across 9 bases. Germline CDR1 reads SGHKS; CDR2 reads YYEKEE (reference sequence). The CDR3 extends over 14 amino acids. Unmatched junction bases numbered 6, after V lost 4 bases and J lost 4 bases. CDR3 nucleotides: TGTGCCAGCAGCAAAACAGGGGGCTCGTACGAGCAGTACTTC. As protein: CASSKTGGSYEQYF.

The chain couples TRBV7-2 to TRBJ2-6; unclear D gene. The CDR3 loop spans 16 amino acids. The V gene lost 1 base and the J gene lost 2 bases, with 9 bases spanning the gap. The germline V gene has CDR1 SGHTA and CDR2 FQGNSA. CDR3 nucleotides: TGTGCCAGCAGCTTAGGGCCAAGGGCTGGGGCCAACGTCCTGACTTTC. Its protein product is CASSLGPRAGANVLTF.

This clone was counted a single time. This chain connects TRBV9 to TRBJ2-2; either TRBD1 or TRBD2 may supply D (5 bases each). Germline lookup yields CDR1 SGDLS and CDR2 YYNGEE. The CDR3 runs 12 residues. The V end was cut by 4 bases, the J end by 13 bases, with 14 bases between. CDR3 loop: CASSPGTGRLFF. CDR3 sequence (DNA): TGTGCCAGCAGCCCCGGGACGGGGAGGCTGTTTTTT.

The chain carries TRBV11-2 and TRBJ2-3; D is ambiguous. Trimming took off 4 bases at V and 0 bases at J, with 14 bases between the two ends. The CDR3 contains 16 residues. Germline CDR1 is SGHAT and CDR2 is FQNNGV. This CDR3 reads CASSSRPRSSTDTQYF. The CDR3 DNA reads as TGTGCCAGCAGCTCCCGGCCCCGTTCTAGCACAGATACGCAGTATTTT. The variable domain in full, with the rest retrieved from reference TRBV11-2 and TRBJ2-3, is EAGVAQSPRYKIIEKRQSVAFWCNPISGHATLYWYQQILGQGPKLLIQFQNNGVVDDSQLPKDRFSAERLKGVDSTLKIQPAKLEDSAVYLCASSSRPRSSTDTQYFGPGTRLTVL.

The chain couples TRBV15 to TRBJ2-1; 7 nucleotides align to TRBD1. Germline loops: CDR1 LNHNV, CDR2 YYDKDF (reference sequence). Losses at the gene ends were 1 base for V and 6 bases for J; bases not matched to a gene: 3. The CDR3 consists of 14 residues. CDR3 bases: TGTGCCACCAGCAGAGTGCCAGGGGGCAATGAGCAGTTCTTC. Protein product: CATSRVPGGNEQFF. Combining the CDR3 with reference TRBV15 and TRBJ2-1 gives the whole variable domain DAMVIQNPRYQVTQFGKPVTLSCSQTLNHNVMYWYQQKSSQAPKLLFHYYDKDFNNEADTPDNFQSRRPNTSFCFLDIRSPGLGDTAMYLCATSRVPGGNEQFFGPGTRLTVL.